The rows below give T cell receptor beta chains drawn from one sample of a study of Ad26.COV2.S vaccination and SARS-CoV-2 variants. Sequenced by immunoSEQ multiplex PCR; TCRdb stores in-frame clones only, minus some. The profile shows about 480,000 clones, about 83% of them singletons. The material was peripheral blood, obtained in a trial of Ad26.COV2.S vaccine versus placebo. Every receptor here comes from a person between 18 and 65 years old who received the Ad26.COV2.S COVID-19 vaccine or a placebo. CDR3s include the opening cysteine and the closing phenylalanine or tryptophan. Fields, in order: V gene, J gene, D gene, clone size, CDR3 DNA, CDR3 protein. The D gene is left open where the match is weak. Expanded clones get a size class; other rows say once, few or many, or leave the size out.

TRBV27,TRBJ1-5,TRBD1,.,TGTGCCAGCAAGAAGGACAGGGGGTACAATCAGCCCCAGCATTTT,CASKKDRGYNQPQHF
TRBV5-1,TRBJ1-1,.,.,TGCGCCAGCAGCTTCCAGGGAGGCACTGAAGCTTTCTTT,CASSFQGGTEAFF
TRBV30,TRBJ2-1,.,.,TGTGCCTGGAGTGGTGCTCCCGGGGGCAATGAGCAGTTCTTC,CAWSGAPGGNEQFF
TRBV7-9,TRBJ1-1,.,.,TGTGCCAGCAGCGTACGACTGAACACTGAAGCTTTCTTT,CASSVRLNTEAFF
TRBV7-9,TRBJ2-1,TRBD2,.,TGTGCCAGCAGCCCAAGGACTAGCGGGGTCTTTAATGAGCAGTTCTTC,CASSPRTSGVFNEQFF
TRBV10-3,TRBJ2-1,.,.,TGTGCCATCAGTGAGCCTGGCATTGGGAATGAGCAGTTCTTC,CAISEPGIGNEQFF
TRBV9,TRBJ2-7,.,.,TGTGCCAGCAGCGCCGCTACGGGGGAGCAGTACTTC,CASSAATGEQYF
TRBV10-3,TRBJ1-1,.,.,TGTGCCATCAGTGAGCCTGGGCTGAGGAACACTGAAGCTTTCTTT,CAISEPGLRNTEAFF
TRBV2,TRBJ1-1,.,.,TGTGCCAGCACCTTAGGTCTTTCGAACACTGAAGCTTTCTTT,CASTLGLSNTEAFF
TRBV4-2,TRBJ2-6,TRBD1,.,TGTGCCAGCAGCCAGGAAGGACAGGGGCGACCGAGCTCTGGGGCCAACGTCCTGACTTTC,CASSQEGQGRPSSGANVLTF
TRBV5-4,TRBJ2-7,TRBD2,.,TGTGCCAGCAGCCCGACTAGCGAGAGCCGCTACGAGCAGTACTTC,CASSPTSESRYEQYF
TRBV29-1,TRBJ1-1,TRBD1,.,TGCAGCGTTGATGGACAGGGGAACACTGAAGCTTTCTTT,CSVDGQGNTEAFF
TRBV28,TRBJ1-2,.,.,TGTGCCAGCAGCCTACCCCCTCGGGTGCATGGCTACACCTTC,CASSLPPRVHGYTF
TRBV19,TRBJ2-3,TRBD2,once,TGTGCCAGCCGAGCGGCGAGCGGGAGGGCCGCAGATACGCAGTATTTT,CASRAASGRAADTQYF
TRBV6-6,TRBJ2-7,.,.,TGTGCCAGCAGTTACTCGGGTCGGGGCGTTTCCTACGAGCAGTACTTC,CASSYSGRGVSYEQYF
TRBV2,TRBJ1-4,TRBD1,.,TGTGCCAGCAGTGAAGGGACAGGTTTGAATGAAAAACTGTTTTTT,CASSEGTGLNEKLFF
TRBV12-3/TRBV12-4,TRBJ2-2,.,.,TGTGCCAGCAGCAGGGGGAACACCGGGGAGCTGTTTTTT,CASSRGNTGELFF
TRBV5-1,TRBJ2-7,.,.,TGCGCCAGCAGTTTAACCGGGACCACGGCCTCCTACGAGCAGTACTTC,CASSLTGTTASYEQYF
TRBV28,TRBJ2-1,TRBD2,.,TGTGCCAGCAGTTTGGGACTAGTCTACAATGAGCAGTTCTTC,CASSLGLVYNEQFF
TRBV4-3,TRBJ2-2,.,few,TGCGCCAGCAGCCAAGTTGCGGTGGCGGGGACCGGGGAGCTGTTTTTT,CASSQVAVAGTGELFF
TRBV19,TRBJ2-1,TRBD2,.,TGTGCCAGTAGCCTAGCGGGTTCCTACAATGAGCAGTTCTTC,CASSLAGSYNEQFF
TRBV11-3,TRBJ1-1,TRBD1,once,TGTGCCAGCAGCCGAGGGGGCAGAAGTGAAGCTTTCTTT,CASSRGGRSEAFF
TRBV6-2/TRBV6-3,TRBJ2-1,TRBD1,.,TGTGCCAGCAGCCTCCTCGGGACAGGCGGGAATGAGCAGTTCTTC,CASSLLGTGGNEQFF
TRBV19,TRBJ2-7,TRBD2,.,TGTGCCAGTAGTAATCCGGGACTAGCGGGATGGGGCGAGCAGTACTTC,CASSNPGLAGWGEQYF
TRBV6-5,TRBJ2-3,TRBD2,.,TGTGCCAGCAATCCGAGGGAGGGTGGCACAGATACGCAGTATTTT,CASNPREGGTDTQYF
TRBV19,TRBJ1-6,TRBD1,.,TGTGCCAGTAGTATAACAGGGGTTCCCTCACCCCTCCACTTT,CASSITGVPSPLHF